Below, 18 T cell receptor beta chains from the same sample are listed, as sequenced in a study of T-cell memory formation after mild COVID-19. TCRdb analysed the 5' RACE reads with MiXCR anew, one entry per CDR3 protein. The table has hundreds of thousands of distinct CDR3 sequences, about 23% seen once; the top ten hold approximately 12%. The sequencing sample was made of PBMCs or a T cell subset sorted from them (not recorded which). The receptors were gathered from an adult woman who had mild COVID-19 (a few samples of this study predate the infection). Cell type and time point are not known.

J is TRBJ2-2 and V is TRBV11-2; TRBD2 agrees at 11 bases. CDR1 is SGHAT, CDR2 FQNNGV, per germline. The CDR3 is 18 residues long. J lost 4 bases, V lost 4 bases, and 11 bases had no gene match. DNA of the CDR3: TGTGCCAGCAGCTCCAGCTCTTTAGCGGGAGGGGTCACCGGGGAGCTGTTTTTT. Translation: CASSSSSLAGGVTGELFF.

This clonotype was observed a few times. V gene TRBV5-6 combines with J gene TRBJ1-2; maybe TRBD1 (6 bases). CDR1 is SGHDT and CDR2 is YYEEEE in the germline V gene. The CDR3 runs 13 residues. Trimming took off 4 bases at V and 7 bases at J, with 14 bases between the two ends. The CDR3 DNA reads as TGTGCCAGCAGCCTCCCACAGGGAAGTGGCTACACCTTC. Protein: CASSLPQGSGYTF. Drawing the rest from reference TRBV5-6 and TRBJ1-2, the complete variable domain is DAGVTQSPTHLIKTRGQQVTLRCSPKSGHDTVSWYQQALGQGPQFIFQYYEEEERQRGNFPDRFSGHQFPNYSSELNVNALLLGDSALYLCASSLPQGSGYTFGSGTRLTVV.

This clonotype was recorded a few times. J is TRBJ2-3 and V is TRBV11-2; unclear D gene. The germline V gene encodes CDR1 SGHAT and CDR2 FQNNGV. The CDR3 is 14 residues long. V lost 8 bases and J lost 6, with 18 bases in between. DNA for the CDR3: TGTGCCAGCGGACCTCAAGGTCGGGCGGATACGCAGTATTTT. Protein: CASGPQGRADTQYF.

This sequence joins TRBV20-1 and TRBJ2-3; 11 nucleotides match TRBD2. CDR1 DFQATT and CDR2 SNEGSKA come from the germline V gene (reference sequence). The CDR3 has 15 residues. Germline trimming cut 6 bases from V and 6 bases from J; bases unmatched to any gene: 11. The CDR3 nucleotides are TGCAGTGCCATCAAAACTAGCGGGAGAAGGGATACGCAGTATTTT. It specifies CSAIKTSGRRDTQYF.

The rearrangement uses TRBV5-1 and TRBJ2-5; 10 bases are shared with TRBD2. Germline V lookup: CDR1 SGHRS, CDR2 YFSETQ. The CDR3 has 15 residues. V was clipped by 4 bases and J by 5 bases; unmatched bases: 8. The CDR3 DNA follows: TGCGCCAGCAGCGCCTGGAGCGGGGGGGCGGAGACCCAGTACTTC. Amino acids: CASSAWSGGAETQYF. Filled out from reference TRBV5-1 and TRBJ2-5, the complete variable domain reads KAGVTQTPRYLIKTRGQQVTLSCSPISGHRSVSWYQQTPGQGLQFLFEYFSETQRNKGNFPGRFSGRQFSNSRSEMNVSTLELGDSALYLCASSAWSGGAETQYFGPGTRLLVL.

The gene calls are TRBV5-1 and TRBJ2-5; D may be TRBD1 or TRBD2 (5 bases each). The CDR3 length is 16 residues. V lost 1 base and J 2 bases, leaving 15 bases between the germline ends. Per germline, CDR1 SGHRS and CDR2 YFSETQ. The CDR3 is CASSLLGPDWQETQYF. Written as DNA, the CDR3 is TGCGCCAGCAGCTTGTTGGGGCCGGACTGGCAAGAGACCCAGTACTTC.

This chain links TRBV6-2 or TRBV6-3 with TRBJ2-7; 7 bases agree with TRBD2. Germline lookup yields CDR1 MNHEY and CDR2 SVGEGT. The CDR3 has 15 amino acids. The ends lost 5 bases at V and 0 bases at J; junction bases unmatched: 7. The CDR3 bases are TGTGCCAGCAGTACGACTAGCCGCAGCTCCTACGAGCAGTACTTC. It yields the protein CASSTTSRSSYEQYF.

This clonotype was seen a few times. The chain carries TRBV2 and TRBJ2-1, with TRBD2 matching over 9 bases. CDR3 size: 16 residues. V trimming: 9 bases; J trimming: 3 bases; junction bases outside the gene matches: 12. CDR1 is SNHLY and CDR2 is FYNNEI in the germline V gene. CDR3 sequence reads: CASRNFLAGYYNEQFF. The CDR3 DNA is TGTGCCAGTCGGAATTTTCTAGCGGGGTACTACAATGAGCAGTTCTTC.

This clonotype was seen a single time. V and J are TRBV7-9 and TRBJ1-2; TRBD1 is a possible D gene (5 bases). The CDR3 extends over 15 amino acids. The ends were cut back, 5 bases at V and 3 bases at J, with 16 bases in the middle. Per germline, CDR1 SEHNR and CDR2 FQNEAQ (reference sequence). Here the CDR3 DNA reads TGTGCCAGCAGCCTGAGACAGTACTCGGACTATGGCTACACCTTC. Its translation: CASSLRQYSDYGYTF.

This clonotype was observed once. The V gene is TRBV30, the J gene TRBJ1-3, with 7 bases lining up with TRBD1. Trimming removed 1 base from V and 3 bases from J; junction bases left unmatched: 9. Per germline, CDR1 GTSNPN and CDR2 SVGIG (reference sequence). The CDR3 is 16 residues long. The CDR3 DNA reads TGTGCCTGGAGTGCCCACAGGGGTTCTTTTGGAAACACCATATATTTT. It yields the protein CAWSAHRGSFGNTIYF.

Only a few counts were recorded for this clonotype. The chain links TRBV4-3 to TRBJ1-6; no clear D gene. The germline V gene encodes CDR1 LGHNA and CDR2 YSLEER. With 8 bases removed from V and 7 bases from J, the gap between germline ends came to 9 bases. The CDR3 contains 12 residues. The CDR3 sequence: CASLKENSPLHF. In DNA form, the CDR3 reads TGCGCCAGCCTGAAAGAGAATTCACCCCTCCACTTT.

The chain is built from TRBV21-1 and TRBJ2-6; the D call TRBD1 from the table was never checked on the DNA. TRBV21-1 is deemed a pseudogene. CDR3 length equals 16 residues. The CDR3 region is CAFPGQGALGANVLTF. The CDR3 DNA reads as TGTGCCTTCCCGGGACAGGGGGCTCTCGGGGCCAACGTCCTGACTTTC.

This clonotype was counted a few times. The chain links TRBV6-2 or TRBV6-3 to TRBJ2-7, with 11 bases aligning to TRBD2. CDR1 MNHEY and CDR2 SVGEGT come from the germline V gene. The CDR3 consists of 15 residues. Unmatched junction bases numbered 11, after V lost 10 bases and J lost 3 bases. For the CDR3, the DNA is TGTGCCACCCGTTCTTCGGGACTAGCGGTCTACGAGCAGTACTTC. The encoded protein is CATRSSGLAVYEQYF.

In this sample, this clonotype turned up a few times. The chain is built from TRBV6-1 and TRBJ2-1, with 9 bases identical to TRBD2. The J segment lost 7 bases and the V segment lost 3 bases, leaving 4 bases of the junction unmatched. Germline loops: CDR1 MNHNS, CDR2 SASEGT. The CDR3 totals 14 residues. The CDR3 region has the DNA TGTGCCAGCAGTGAGGTAGCGGGGGTGAATGAGCAGTTCTTC. This translates into CASSEVAGVNEQFF.

V usage is TRBV12-3 or TRBV12-4 and J usage is TRBJ2-1, with D perhaps TRBD2 (6 bases). The CDR3 runs 13 residues. The germline V and J ends were trimmed by 5 bases and 5 bases, with 10 bases remaining between them. Written as DNA, the CDR3 is TGTGCCAGCAGTCCCCAGCGGGACAATGAGCAGTTCTTC. Translation gives CASSPQRDNEQFF.

The chain uses TRBV20-1 and TRBJ2-2, with D unclear. Trimming stripped 6 bases from V and 3 bases from J, with 8 bases between. CDR3 length: 12 amino acids. CDR1 and CDR2 (germline): DFQATT, SNEGSKA (reference sequence). The CDR3 region is CSAPKDTGELFF. CDR3 DNA sequence: TGCAGTGCCCCGAAGGACACCGGGGAGCTGTTTTTT.

The rearrangement uses TRBV3-1 and TRBJ2-7, with no clear D. The CDR3 loop spans 16 amino acids. V was cut by 0 bases and J by 2 bases, with 14 bases left in between. CDR1 and CDR2 from the germline V gene are LGHDT and YNNKEL (reference sequence). The CDR3 DNA reads TGTGCCAGCAGCCAAGACGATCTAGGACGGCCCTACGAGCAGTACTTC. It is translated as CASSQDDLGRPYEQYF.

A few counts support this clonotype. The rearrangement joins TRBV7-8 to TRBJ2-7; TRBD1 is a possible D gene (5 bases). Trimming pared 5 bases from V and 1 base from J, leaving 12 bases between. This CDR3 has 14 amino acids. CDR1 is SGHVS and CDR2 is FQNEAQ in the germline V gene. CDR3 sequence (DNA): TGTGCCAGCAGCGTCAGGGAAGGGTCCTACGAGCAGTACTTC. This sequence encodes CASSVREGSYEQYF.